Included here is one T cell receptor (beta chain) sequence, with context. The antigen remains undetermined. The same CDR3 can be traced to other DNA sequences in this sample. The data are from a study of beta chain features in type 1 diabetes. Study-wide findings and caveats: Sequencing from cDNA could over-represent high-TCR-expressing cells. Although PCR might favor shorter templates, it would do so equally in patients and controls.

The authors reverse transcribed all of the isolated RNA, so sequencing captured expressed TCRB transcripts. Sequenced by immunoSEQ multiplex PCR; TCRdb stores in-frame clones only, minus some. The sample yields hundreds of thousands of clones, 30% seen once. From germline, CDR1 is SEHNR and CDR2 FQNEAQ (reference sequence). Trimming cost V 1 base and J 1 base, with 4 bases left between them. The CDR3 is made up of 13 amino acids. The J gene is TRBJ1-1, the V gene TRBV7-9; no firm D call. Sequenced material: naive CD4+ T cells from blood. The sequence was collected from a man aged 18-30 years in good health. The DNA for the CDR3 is TGTGCCAGCAGCTTAGTTGCGAACACTGAAGCTTTCTTT. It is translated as CASSLVANTEAFF.